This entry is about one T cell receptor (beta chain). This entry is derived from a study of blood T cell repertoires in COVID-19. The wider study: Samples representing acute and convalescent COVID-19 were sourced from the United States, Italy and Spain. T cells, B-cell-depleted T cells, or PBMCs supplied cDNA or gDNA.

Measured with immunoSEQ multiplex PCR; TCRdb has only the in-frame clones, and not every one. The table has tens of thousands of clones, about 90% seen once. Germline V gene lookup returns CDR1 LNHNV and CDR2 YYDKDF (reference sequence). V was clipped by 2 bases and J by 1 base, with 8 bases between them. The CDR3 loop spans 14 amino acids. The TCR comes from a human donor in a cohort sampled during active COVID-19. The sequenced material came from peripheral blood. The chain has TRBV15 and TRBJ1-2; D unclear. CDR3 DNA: TGTGCCACCAGCAGATACAGCGGTAACTATGGCTACACCTTC. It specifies CATSRYSGNYGYTF.